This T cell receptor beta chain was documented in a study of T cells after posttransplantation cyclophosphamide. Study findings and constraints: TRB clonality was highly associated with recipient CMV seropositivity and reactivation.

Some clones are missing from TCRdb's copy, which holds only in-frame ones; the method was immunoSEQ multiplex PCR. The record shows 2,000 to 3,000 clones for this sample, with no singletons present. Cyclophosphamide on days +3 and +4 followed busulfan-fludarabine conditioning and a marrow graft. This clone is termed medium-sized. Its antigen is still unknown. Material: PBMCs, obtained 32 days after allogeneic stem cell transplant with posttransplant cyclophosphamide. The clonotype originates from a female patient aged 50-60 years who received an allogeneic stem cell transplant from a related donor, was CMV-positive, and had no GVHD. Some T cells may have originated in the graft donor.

The CDR3 sequence is CASSPRLAGVETQYF. CDR3 in DNA: TGTGCCAGTAGTCCCCGCCTAGCGGGCGTAGAGACCCAGTACTTC. The chain has TRBV19 and TRBJ2-5, with 8 bases lining up with TRBD2. V was clipped by 5 bases and J by 4 bases; unmatched bases: 9. The CDR3 covers 15 residues. Germline CDR1 reads LNHDA; CDR2 reads SQIVND (reference sequence). Combining the CDR3 with reference TRBV19 and TRBJ2-5 gives the whole variable domain DGGITQSPKYLFRKEGQNVTLSCEQNLNHDAMYWYRQDPGQGLRLIYYSQIVNDFQKGDIAEGYSVSREKKESFPLTVTSAQKNPTAFYLCASSPRLAGVETQYFGPGTRLLVL.